This T cell receptor beta chain was found in a study of response to subunit inactivated influenza vaccine. TCRdb used MiXCR to reprocess the RT-PCR reads, holding one entry per CDR3 protein. The sample includes some 570,000 distinct CDR3 sequences, about 10% of them seen just once. This clonotype has ten or more counts. Its matching antigen is unknown. The germline CDR1 and CDR2 sequences are SGHDT and YYEEEE. The V gene end was trimmed by 1 base and the J gene end by 5 bases; junction bases not matched to a gene: 11. CDR3 length: 18 residues. Whole-study results and caveats: Authors suggested that a seasonal influenza vaccination recruits few new T cells each time.

The sample was also linked to a second study, of T cells expressing NK-cell markers. That source adds: Production of TCR beta cDNA relied on 5'RACE template switching with UMIs. It was sorted CD3+CD56-NKG2C+, CD3+CD56+NKG2C- and CD3+CD56+NKG2C+ T cells that provided the TCR beta repertoires. Seven donors tested HCMV-seropositive and one tested seronegative among the eight sequenced. The same clonotypes also predominated in the CD3+CD56-NKG2C+ fraction of several donors.

This TCR was recovered from a man aged 50 to 60 who received an inactivated influenza vaccine. The chain employs TRBV5-6 and TRBJ2-2; 10 positions match TRBD1. The material was PBMCs from blood, obtained on the day of vaccination. DNA for the CDR3: TGTGCCAGCAGCTTGATTGTGGGACAGGGGCCTAGGACCGGGGAGCTGTTTTTT. Translated, it gives CASSLIVGQGPRTGELFF.